This TCR beta chain was captured by sequencing in a study of T cells after yellow fever vaccination. As for the study in general: The authors prepared low-cell-number fractions using SMART-Seq v4 Ultra Low Input.

This clonotype was recorded a few times. Germline CDR1 SEHNR, CDR2 FQNEAQ (reference sequence). The CDR3 runs 15 residues. V lost 0 bases to trimming and J lost 2 bases, with 8 bases between them. TCRdb redid the calling of the 5' RACE reads with MiXCR, one entry per CDR3 protein. The sample has 280,000 or so distinct CDR3 sequences, around 9.3% seen once. The chain recombines TRBV7-9 with TRBJ2-1, with D perhaps TRBD2 (5 bases). The sequence was obtained from a man younger than 30 who received the YFV17D yellow fever vaccine. The sequenced sample was CD4+ T cells sorted from PBMCs, obtained 5 days after the yellow fever booster vaccination. CDR3 region: CASSLAAVAYNEQFF. CDR3 bases: TGTGCCAGCAGCTTAGCAGCGGTCGCCTACAATGAGCAGTTCTTC.